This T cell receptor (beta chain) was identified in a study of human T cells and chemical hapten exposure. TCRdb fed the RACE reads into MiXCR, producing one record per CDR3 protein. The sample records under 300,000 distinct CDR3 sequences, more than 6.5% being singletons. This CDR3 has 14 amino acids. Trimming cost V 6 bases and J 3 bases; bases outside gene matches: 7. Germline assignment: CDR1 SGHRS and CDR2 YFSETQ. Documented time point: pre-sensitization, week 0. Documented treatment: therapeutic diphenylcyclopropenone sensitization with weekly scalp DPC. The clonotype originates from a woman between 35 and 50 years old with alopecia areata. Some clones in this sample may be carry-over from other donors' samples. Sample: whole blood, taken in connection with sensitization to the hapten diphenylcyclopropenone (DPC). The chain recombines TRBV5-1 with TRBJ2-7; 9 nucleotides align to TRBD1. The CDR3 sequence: CASTPGQGFYEQYF. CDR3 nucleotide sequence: TGCGCCAGCACCCCGGGACAGGGCTTCTACGAGCAGTACTTC.